The count of the clone carrying this T cell receptor (beta chain) is one. The sample originates from a study of shared T cell receptors in the human thymus. The repertoire was sequenced with immunoSEQ multiplex PCR; TCRdb's copy has only in-frame clones and lacks some. In the table there are hundreds of thousands of clones, over 75% of which are singletons. The CDR3 totals 15 residues. Between the trimmed V and J ends, which lost 0 bases and 3 bases, there was a span of 9 bases. Germline values: CDR1 MGHDK, CDR2 SYGVNS. These same records also appear under a second study, on human thymus T cells. That source notes: Donors were healthy Finnish infants having corrective surgery for congenital heart defects. From resections taken during corrective heart surgery, the thymus tissue was obtained.

The sequence derives from a boy younger than two with a congenital heart defect. The sequenced sample was thymocytes. The rearrangement joins TRBV25-1 to TRBJ2-1; D gene ambiguous. CDR3 region: CASSEYRYSYNEQFF. For the CDR3, the DNA is TGTGCCAGCAGTGAATATAGGTACAGCTACAATGAGCAGTTCTTC.